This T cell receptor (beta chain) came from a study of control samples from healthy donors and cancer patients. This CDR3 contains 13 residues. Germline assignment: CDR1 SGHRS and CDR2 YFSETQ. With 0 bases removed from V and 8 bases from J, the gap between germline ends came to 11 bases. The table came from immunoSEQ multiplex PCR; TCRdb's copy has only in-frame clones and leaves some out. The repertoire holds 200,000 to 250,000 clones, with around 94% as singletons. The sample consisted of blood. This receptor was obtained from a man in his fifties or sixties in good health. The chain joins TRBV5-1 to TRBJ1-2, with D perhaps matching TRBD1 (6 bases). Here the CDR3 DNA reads TGCGCCAGCAGCTTGGGGACAGAAGAGGGCTACACCTTC. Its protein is CASSLGTEEGYTF.